This TCR beta chain was observed in a study of shared clonotypes between healthy human individuals (TCRdb year 2020). For the wider study: The cohort included three men and a couple of women between 18 and 49 years of age. Blood TCR repertoires of about five healthy adults were deeply sequenced to estimate repertoire size and the extent of clonotype sharing between individuals. To increase sequencing depth and limit assay-specific biases, TCR repertoire library preparation and sequencing were carried out by different laboratories using diverse techniques. Leukapheresis yielded between about 0.94 and 8.9 billion PBMCs per donor.

The donors were healthy, HIV-negative adults with no recently reported acute infections or vaccinations. All donors were Caucasian adults living in Nashville, Tennessee, USA. For unsorted samples, about 90 million PBMCs were counted and genomic DNA was extracted with the QIAamp DNA Blood Mini kit. Blood was collected by leukapheresis, and PBMCs were isolated by Ficoll-Histopaque density gradient centrifugation and then cryopreserved in liquid nitrogen vapor phase. Using the deep immunoSEQ assay, TCR CDR3 regions were amplified from genomic DNA by multiplex PCR. Extracted genomic DNA from each cell subset was distributed evenly across all wells of several immunoSEQ 96-well plates, and each plate was treated as a replicate. Each replicate PCR for unsorted PBMC received 300 to 350 ng genomic DNA, equal to about 30,000 T cell genomes. Genomic DNA from unsorted PBMC was sequenced over ten immunoSEQ deep assay plates. Purified libraries were measured with a Qubit 3.0 fluorometer, size-checked on a Bioanalyzer 2100, and measured again with the KAPA Library Quantification kit. Every immunoSEQ 96-well plate was sequenced on a separate single-read 150-cycle Illumina NextSeq 550 flow cell. In the source study's methods: Because the immunoSEQ output included only junctional sequences and no quality scores, the filtering could not be the same as the filtering used for full-length reads. To assign V/J genes and CDR3, sequences were annotated against IMGT germline references using PyIR, a Python wrapper for IgBLAST v1.9. Reads with weak V/J assignments (E-value above 1e-6), missing CDR3, stop codons, out-of-frame junctions, or ambiguous translated residues were removed. V3J clonotypes were defined as sequences sharing an identical inferred V gene, J gene, and CDR3 amino acid sequence. Percentage overlap between repertoires was calculated by dividing the number of shared unique clonotypes by the size of the smaller repertoire. RTK rarefaction, the Chao1 estimator, and Recon v2.1 estimates of unobserved clonotypes were used to assess repertoire richness. Imported from immuneACCESS, the table was reduced by TCRdb to in-frame sequences with V and J called. These copies leave out some clones; in studies compared against another copy, an unresolved V gene accounts for under half, and the cause of the remainder is not known. V and J calls and clone size are copied from that table; D and trimming were computed from the DNA. The sample table holds more than 450,000 clones, of which 79% were seen once. The top ten clonotypes cover 10% to 15% of the sample.

V is shortened by 1 base, J by 2 bases, and the region joining them spans 9 bases. Including the terminal cysteine and phenylalanine, the CDR3 comprises 14 residues. CDR3 DNA only is kept here, 42 bases in frame from base 1. As encoded in the germline V gene, CDR1 is LGHNA while CDR2 is YSLEER. Concerning this clone: It has no known antigen specificity. Within one base of it there is no much larger clone, and no base qualities were kept.

The paper as a whole reports these results and caveats: Sampling was restricted to blood, and TCR repertoires in tissues likely differ from the TCR repertoires found in blood. The genetic and exposure-history diversity represented was limited by the small number of donors. Pairwise subsampling indicated that sequencing depth was expected to affect the degree of clonotype sharing among donors.

The specimen sequenced was PBMCs. The receptor chain draws on TRBV4-3 and TRBJ2-7; the D gene cannot be named for sure. The TCR was taken from a woman aged 40 to 49 in good health. Some clones in this sample may be carry-over from other donors' samples. The DNA is as follows: TGCGCCAGCAGCCAAGGAACACCTACCTACGAGCAGTACTTC. It codes for CASSQGTPTYEQYF.